This T cell receptor beta chain was observed in a study of CD8 T cells in Susac syndrome. An amount of RNA that ranged from roughly 0.5 to 1 ug was reverse transcribed with random hexamers. TCRdb passed the immunoSEQ multiplex PCR reads through MiXCR, listing each CDR3 protein once. This sample yields about 130,000 distinct CDR3 sequences, of which about 95% are seen a single time; more than 0.1% belongs to the top ten. The controls were healthy donors who were matched for age and sex. TEMRA cells underwent FACS enrichment and CD8+ and CD4+ T cells underwent negative isolation. The CDR3 has 16 residues. Germline CDR1 LNHNV, CDR2 YYDKDF (reference sequence). Trimming left V 0 bases short and J 2 bases short, with 12 bases between. Overall study results and limits: Regarding the TCR sequencing and HLA analysis, the study admitted that a relatively small number of individuals were involved.

Regarding this clonotype: Its specificity is unknown.

This rearrangement joins TRBV15 to TRBJ2-3; D is possibly TRBD2 (7 bases). Sequenced input: CD4+ T cells from PBMCs. The clonotype was recovered from a human donor in good health. The CDR3 region has the DNA TGTGCCACCAGCAGAGATTCCGGGGGGCTCACAGATACGCAGTATTTT. This sequence encodes CATSRDSGGLTDTQYF.